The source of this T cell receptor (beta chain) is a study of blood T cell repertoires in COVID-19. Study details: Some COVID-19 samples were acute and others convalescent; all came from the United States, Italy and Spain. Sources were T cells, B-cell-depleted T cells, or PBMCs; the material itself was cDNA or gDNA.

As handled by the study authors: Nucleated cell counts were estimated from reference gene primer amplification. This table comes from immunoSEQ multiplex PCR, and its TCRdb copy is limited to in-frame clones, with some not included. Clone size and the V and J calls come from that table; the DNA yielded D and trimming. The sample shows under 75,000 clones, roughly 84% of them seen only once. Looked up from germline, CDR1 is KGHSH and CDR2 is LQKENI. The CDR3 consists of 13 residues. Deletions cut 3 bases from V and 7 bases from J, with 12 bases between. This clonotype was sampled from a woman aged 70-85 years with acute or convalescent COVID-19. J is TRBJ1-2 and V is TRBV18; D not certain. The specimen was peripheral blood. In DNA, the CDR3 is TGTGCCAGCTCACCGAGTTGGTTTTCTGGCTACACCTTC. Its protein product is CASSPSWFSGYTF. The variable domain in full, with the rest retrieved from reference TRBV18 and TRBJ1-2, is NAGVMQNPRHLVRRRGQEARLRCSPMKGHSHVYWYRQLPEEGLKFMVYLQKENIIDESGMPKERFSAEFPKEGPSILRIQQVVRGDSAAYFCASSPSWFSGYTFGSGTRLTVV.